Listed below are T cell receptor beta chains from one sample, sequenced in a study of Ad26.COV2.S vaccination and SARS-CoV-2 variants. Only in-frame clones appear in the TCRdb table, and some are missing; sequencing was by immunoSEQ multiplex PCR. Among around 340,000 clones listed, roughly 91% were seen once. The starting material was peripheral blood, obtained in a trial of Ad26.COV2.S vaccine versus placebo. The receptors originated from a person aged 18 to 59 who received the Ad26.COV2.S COVID-19 vaccine or a placebo. Both conserved end residues are part of each CDR3. Each record gives: CDR3 DNA, CDR3 protein, V gene, D gene, clone size, J gene. A D gene is named only where the DNA matches it firmly. Clone sizes are given selectively: once, few, many, or a class where the clone is expanded.

cdr3_nt: TGTGCCAGCAGCTCACGGCTGGGAAGAGGCGGGAACACTGAAGCTTTCTTT
cdr3_aa: CASSSRLGRGGNTEAFF
v_call: TRBV14
d_call: .
clone_size: .
j_call: TRBJ1-1

cdr3_nt: TGTGCCAGCACCTGGGGCAGGGGGCGTGAAAAACTGTTTTTT
cdr3_aa: CASTWGRGREKLFF
v_call: TRBV28
d_call: TRBD1
clone_size: .
j_call: TRBJ1-4

cdr3_nt: TGTGCCAGCAGCTTAGGGACAACCTCCTACGAGCAGTACTTC
cdr3_aa: CASSLGTTSYEQYF
v_call: TRBV7-9
d_call: .
clone_size: once
j_call: TRBJ2-7

cdr3_nt: TGTGCCAGCGGCAACAGGGGAATGAACACTGAAGCTTTCTTT
cdr3_aa: CASGNRGMNTEAFF
v_call: TRBV6-5
d_call: TRBD1
clone_size: few
j_call: TRBJ1-1

cdr3_nt: TGCGCCAGCAGGTCCAGGGAAAATGAGCAGTTCTTC
cdr3_aa: CASRSRENEQFF
v_call: TRBV5-1
d_call: .
clone_size: .
j_call: TRBJ2-1

cdr3_nt: TGTGCCAGCAGCTTAGGGTCAGTTAGCAATCAGCCCCAGCATTTT
cdr3_aa: CASSLGSVSNQPQHF
v_call: TRBV11-2
d_call: .
clone_size: .
j_call: TRBJ1-5

cdr3_nt: TGTGCCAGCAGCTTAGCGGACGGGAGCTCCTACGAGCAGTACTTC
cdr3_aa: CASSLADGSSYEQYF
v_call: TRBV7-6
d_call: .
clone_size: .
j_call: TRBJ2-7

cdr3_nt: TGTGCCAGCAGCTTCGGACAGGGGAAAGAGACCCAGTACTTC
cdr3_aa: CASSFGQGKETQYF
v_call: TRBV7-9
d_call: TRBD1
clone_size: .
j_call: TRBJ2-5

cdr3_nt: TGTGCCAGCAGCCAAGATGCTAGCCGAAATGAGCAGTTCTTC
cdr3_aa: CASSQDASRNEQFF
v_call: TRBV3-1/TRBV3-2
d_call: .
clone_size: .
j_call: TRBJ2-1

cdr3_nt: TGTGCCAGCAGTTTAACAGGGAACGAGCAGTACTTC
cdr3_aa: CASSLTGNEQYF
v_call: TRBV6-6
d_call: .
clone_size: .
j_call: TRBJ2-7

cdr3_nt: TGCGCCAGCAGCCAAGAGAGGACCAACTCTGGAAACACCATATATTTT
cdr3_aa: CASSQERTNSGNTIYF
v_call: TRBV4-3
d_call: .
clone_size: .
j_call: TRBJ1-3

cdr3_nt: TGTGCCAGCAGTGTAGGGAAGAGCTACTACGAGCAGTACTTC
cdr3_aa: CASSVGKSYYEQYF
v_call: TRBV13
d_call: .
clone_size: .
j_call: TRBJ2-7

cdr3_nt: TGTGCCAGTATGTTCTTTGGGGACGGATCCGGGGAGCTGTTTTTT
cdr3_aa: CASMFFGDGSGELFF
v_call: TRBV19
d_call: .
clone_size: once
j_call: TRBJ2-2

cdr3_nt: TGTGCCAGCAGCTCCGACACTGAAGCTTTCTTT
cdr3_aa: CASSSDTEAFF
v_call: TRBV7-9
d_call: .
clone_size: .
j_call: TRBJ1-1

cdr3_nt: TGCGCCAGCAGCCGACCAGGGACGGCTGAAAAACTGTTTTTT
cdr3_aa: CASSRPGTAEKLFF
v_call: TRBV4-1
d_call: .
clone_size: .
j_call: TRBJ1-4

cdr3_nt: TGCAGCGTTGGCGGATGGGGAATCGGCACAGATACGCAGTATTTT
cdr3_aa: CSVGGWGIGTDTQYF
v_call: TRBV29-1
d_call: .
clone_size: .
j_call: TRBJ2-3

cdr3_nt: TGTGCCAGCAGTGGAACCCGGACAGGGGACAAGGGGGGCTACACCTTC
cdr3_aa: CASSGTRTGDKGGYTF
v_call: TRBV6-1
d_call: TRBD1
clone_size: .
j_call: TRBJ1-2

cdr3_nt: TGTGCCAGCAGCTGGGGCAGGGAGAACACTGAAGCTTTCTTT
cdr3_aa: CASSWGRENTEAFF
v_call: TRBV13
d_call: .
clone_size: once
j_call: TRBJ1-1

cdr3_nt: TGTGCCAGCAGCTTAAAGGGGTTAGCGTCAGATACGCAGTATTTT
cdr3_aa: CASSLKGLASDTQYF
v_call: TRBV7-6
d_call: .
clone_size: .
j_call: TRBJ2-3

cdr3_nt: TGTGCCAGCAGCCAGATCCGGGACTACAATGAGCAGTTCTTC
cdr3_aa: CASSQIRDYNEQFF
v_call: TRBV4-2
d_call: .
clone_size: .
j_call: TRBJ2-1

cdr3_nt: TGTGCCAGCAGTTCCGCCTGGGGACAGGTATCCCCCCTCCACTTT
cdr3_aa: CASSSAWGQVSPLHF
v_call: TRBV28
d_call: TRBD1
clone_size: .
j_call: TRBJ1-6

cdr3_nt: TGTGCCAGCAGGCACGGGACAGAAAATCAGCCCCAGCATTTT
cdr3_aa: CASRHGTENQPQHF
v_call: TRBV6-5
d_call: TRBD1
clone_size: .
j_call: TRBJ1-5

cdr3_nt: TGTGCCAGCAGCCAAGATTGGCAGCCGACCTACGAGCAGTACTTC
cdr3_aa: CASSQDWQPTYEQYF
v_call: TRBV3-1/TRBV3-2
d_call: .
clone_size: .
j_call: TRBJ2-7

cdr3_nt: TGTGCCAGCAGTGAAGGGCCCTACGAGCAGTACTTC
cdr3_aa: CASSEGPYEQYF
v_call: TRBV6-1
d_call: .
clone_size: .
j_call: TRBJ2-7

cdr3_nt: TGTGCCAGCAGCCCGGACAGGGCCACAGATACGCAGTATTTT
cdr3_aa: CASSPDRATDTQYF
v_call: TRBV7-2
d_call: TRBD1
clone_size: once
j_call: TRBJ2-3

cdr3_nt: TGCGCCAGCAGCGCCGACAGGGTTATCGGGGAGCTGTTTTTT
cdr3_aa: CASSADRVIGELFF
v_call: TRBV5-1
d_call: TRBD1
clone_size: .
j_call: TRBJ2-2

cdr3_nt: TGTGCCAGCAGTTTGGGAGAGAACACTGAAGCTTTCTTT
cdr3_aa: CASSLGENTEAFF
v_call: TRBV12-3/TRBV12-4
d_call: .
clone_size: few
j_call: TRBJ1-1

cdr3_nt: TGTGCCAGTAGTGGTGGGACTAGCGAGTCCTACGAGCAGTACTTC
cdr3_aa: CASSGGTSESYEQYF
v_call: TRBV19
d_call: TRBD2
clone_size: .
j_call: TRBJ2-7

cdr3_nt: TGTGCCAGCAGCTTGACAGGGTCCGAGCAGTACTTC
cdr3_aa: CASSLTGSEQYF
v_call: TRBV5-6
d_call: .
clone_size: .
j_call: TRBJ2-7

cdr3_nt: TGTGCCAGCAGCTTAGGAGGGGCGGTGGGCACTGAAGCTTTCTTT
cdr3_aa: CASSLGGAVGTEAFF
v_call: TRBV7-9
d_call: .
clone_size: once
j_call: TRBJ1-1

cdr3_nt: TGCGCCAGCAGGCCGACAGATAGCTCCTATAATTCACCCCTCCACTTT
cdr3_aa: CASRPTDSSYNSPLHF
v_call: TRBV5-1
d_call: .
clone_size: once
j_call: TRBJ1-6

cdr3_nt: TGTGCCAGCAGCTTCCCTAGCGGGAGGATCGACACCGGGGAGCTGTTTTTT
cdr3_aa: CASSFPSGRIDTGELFF
v_call: TRBV7-8
d_call: TRBD2
clone_size: .
j_call: TRBJ2-2

cdr3_nt: TGTGCCAGCACTAGCCCGACAGGGGTACAGGAGACCCAGTACTTC
cdr3_aa: CASTSPTGVQETQYF
v_call: TRBV3-1/TRBV3-2
d_call: TRBD1
clone_size: .
j_call: TRBJ2-5

cdr3_nt: TGTGCCAGCAGTGAAACAGGAAGGACCTACGAGCAGTACTTC
cdr3_aa: CASSETGRTYEQYF
v_call: TRBV25-1
d_call: .
clone_size: once
j_call: TRBJ2-7

cdr3_nt: TGTGCCAGCAGCCCAGGACTAGCGGGGGGGCCGGAGACCCAGTACTTC
cdr3_aa: CASSPGLAGGPETQYF
v_call: TRBV11-3
d_call: TRBD2
clone_size: .
j_call: TRBJ2-5

cdr3_nt: TGTGCCAGCAGTCCGCGGACTAGCGGGAGGTTCACAGATACGCAGTATTTT
cdr3_aa: CASSPRTSGRFTDTQYF
v_call: TRBV27
d_call: TRBD2
clone_size: .
j_call: TRBJ2-3

cdr3_nt: TGCGCCAGCTTCTCAGGGCCGGCTGGAAGCACAGATACGCAGTATTTT
cdr3_aa: CASFSGPAGSTDTQYF
v_call: TRBV5-1
d_call: .
clone_size: .
j_call: TRBJ2-3

cdr3_nt: TGCGCCAGCAGATGGACCGAGACTAGCACAGATACGCAGTATTTT
cdr3_aa: CASRWTETSTDTQYF
v_call: TRBV5-1
d_call: .
clone_size: .
j_call: TRBJ2-3

cdr3_nt: TGTGCCAGCAGTGTAGGAGGTGGGGACACTGAAGCTTTCTTT
cdr3_aa: CASSVGGGDTEAFF
v_call: TRBV25-1
d_call: .
clone_size: .
j_call: TRBJ1-1

cdr3_nt: TGTGCCAGCAGCTCCCGGACAGGGGGCCCCTCCTACGAGCAGTACTTC
cdr3_aa: CASSSRTGGPSYEQYF
v_call: TRBV11-2
d_call: TRBD1
clone_size: .
j_call: TRBJ2-7

cdr3_nt: TGTGCCAGCACCTACGGTGGTAGCGGATCCCCAGATACGCAGTATTTT
cdr3_aa: CASTYGGSGSPDTQYF
v_call: TRBV27
d_call: .
clone_size: .
j_call: TRBJ2-3

cdr3_nt: TGCGCCAGCAGTGACCACCACAGGGGAGGGAATAATTCACCCCTCCACTTT
cdr3_aa: CASSDHHRGGNNSPLHF
v_call: TRBV10-2
d_call: TRBD1
clone_size: .
j_call: TRBJ1-6